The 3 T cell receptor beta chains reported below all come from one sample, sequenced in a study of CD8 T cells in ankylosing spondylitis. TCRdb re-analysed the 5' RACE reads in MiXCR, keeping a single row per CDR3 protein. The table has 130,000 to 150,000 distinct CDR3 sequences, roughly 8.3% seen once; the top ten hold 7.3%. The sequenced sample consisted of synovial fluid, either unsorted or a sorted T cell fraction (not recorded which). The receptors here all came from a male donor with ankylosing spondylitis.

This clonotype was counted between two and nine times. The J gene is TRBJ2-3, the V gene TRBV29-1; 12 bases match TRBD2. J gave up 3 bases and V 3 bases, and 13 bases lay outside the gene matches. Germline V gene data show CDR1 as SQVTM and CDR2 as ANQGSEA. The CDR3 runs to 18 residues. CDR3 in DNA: TGCAGCGTTGAGGGCACTAGCGGGAGGAGATCTAGGACAGATACGCAGTATTTT. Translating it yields CSVEGTSGRRSRTDTQYF.

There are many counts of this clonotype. The CDR3 region is CSVATIEQFF. The CDR3 nucleotides are TGCAGCGTCGCAACAATAGAGCAGTTCTTC. The chain has TRBV29-1 and TRBJ2-1; D uncertain. The CDR3 runs to 10 residues. The germline CDR1 and CDR2 sequences are SQVTM and ANQGSEA. Trimming took off 6 bases at V and 10 bases at J, with 10 bases between the two ends.

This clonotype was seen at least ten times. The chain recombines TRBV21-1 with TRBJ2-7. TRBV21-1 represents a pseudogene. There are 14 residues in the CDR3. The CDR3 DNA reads TGTGCCAGCAAAACCGGACCGGCCTACTACGAGCAGTACTTC. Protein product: CASKTGPAYYEQYF.